These 12 T cell receptor beta chains were sequenced from one sample in a study of shared T cell receptors in the human thymus. Clones were sequenced by immunoSEQ multiplex PCR, and TCRdb holds only the in-frame ones, with some missing. The sample includes approximately 730,000 clones, over 75% of them seen just once. The same data also went into a second study, on human thymus T cells.

The source material was thymocytes. The receptors stem from a girl younger than two with a congenital heart defect.

The rearrangement joins TRBV6-1 to TRBJ1-5; 9 bases map to TRBD1. Unmatched junction bases numbered 5, after V lost 5 bases and J lost 6 bases. Germline CDR1 reads MNHNS; CDR2 reads SASEGT. This CDR3 has 14 amino acids. The CDR3 loop is CASSWTGEGQPQHF. In DNA, the CDR3 is TGTGCCAGCAGTTGGACAGGGGAGGGTCAGCCCCAGCATTTT.

The chain combines TRBV12-5 with TRBJ1-5; TRBD1 might be the D (5 bases). The CDR3 is 14 residues long. The V gene's germline CDR1 is LGHNT and CDR2 FRNRAP. V gave up 7 bases and J gave up 2 bases, with 12 bases separating them. The DNA for the CDR3 is TGTGCTAGTGTACCACAGGATGGCAATCAGCCCCAGCATTTT. Amino acids: CASVPQDGNQPQHF. The full variable domain, with the rest looked up from reference TRBV12-5 and TRBJ1-5, is DARVTQTPRHKVTEMGQEVTMRCQPILGHNTVFWYRQTMMQGLELLAYFRNRAPLDDSGMPKDRFSAEMPDATLATLKIQPSEPRDSAVYFCASVPQDGNQPQHFGDGTRLSIL.

In regard to this clone: Different DNA sequences within this sample yield the same CDR3. This chain uses TRBV9 with TRBJ1-5; no definite D call. The CDR3 spans 13 residues. CDR1 and CDR2 from the germline V gene are SGDLS and YYNGEE. Trimming removed 0 bases from V and 4 bases from J, with 5 bases in between. In DNA, the CDR3 is TGTGCCAGCAGCGTAGGAGAAAATCAGCCCCAGCATTTT. Protein sequence: CASSVGENQPQHF.

The chain couples TRBV5-4 to TRBJ1-6; D unresolved. Between the trimmed V and J ends, which lost 4 bases and 7 bases, there was a span of 15 bases. The CDR3 runs to 15 residues. From germline, CDR1 is SGHNT and CDR2 YYREEE (reference sequence). The CDR3 nucleotides read TGTGCCAGCAGCCTGGGTTGGACTGGGAATTCACCCCTCCACTTT. It codes for CASSLGWTGNSPLHF.

The sample holds one count of this clone. The rearrangement links TRBV9 to TRBJ2-7; D might be TRBD2 (6 bases). CDR3 length: 16 residues. Trimming cost V 5 bases and J 4 bases, with 22 bases left between them. Germline V gene sequence: CDR1 SGDLS, CDR2 YYNGEE. The CDR3 DNA sequence: TGTGCCAGCAGTACGAAACCGGGACTCCATAATTACGAGCAGTACTTC. Amino acids: CASSTKPGLHNYEQYF.

The chain carries TRBV2 and TRBJ2-7; weak D call: TRBD1 (6 bases). The germline CDR1 and CDR2 sequences are SNHLY and FYNNEI. CDR3 length: 16 residues. Between the trimmed V and J ends, which lost 8 bases and 2 bases, there was a span of 22 bases. The CDR3 DNA is TGTGCCAGCCCTAAGCAGTCCGACGGGGACACCTACGAGCAGTACTTC. Amino acid sequence: CASPKQSDGDTYEQYF.

The rearrangement uses TRBV27 and TRBJ2-1, with 8 bases identical to TRBD1. Germline V gene sequence: CDR1 MNHEY, CDR2 SMNVEV (reference sequence). The ends lost 6 bases at V and 7 bases at J; junction bases unmatched: 20. The length of the CDR3 is 18 residues. Written as DNA, the CDR3 is TGTGCCAGCAGGTCAGGGGGCAGGGGGCCTCCTAAAGGGAATGAGCAGTTCTTC. Amino acid sequence: CASRSGGRGPPKGNEQFF.

J is TRBJ1-2 and V is TRBV7-9; a weak D match, TRBD1 (6 bases). CDR3 length: 14 residues. V lost 4 bases and J lost 4, with 13 bases in between. The germline CDR1 and CDR2 sequences are SEHNR and FQNEAQ (reference sequence). CDR3 nucleotide sequence: TGTGCCAGCAGCTACAGGGTTTCGATCTATGGCTACACCTTC. Amino acids: CASSYRVSIYGYTF.

The chain joins TRBV4-2 to TRBJ1-3; tentatively, D is TRBD1 (5 bases). Germline values: CDR1 LGHNA, CDR2 YNFKEQ. V was shortened by 2 bases and J by 0 bases, with 11 bases between the two germline ends. This CDR3 is 16 amino acids long. The CDR3 region has the DNA TGTGCCAGCAGCCAACCACAGGACCGCTCTGGAAACACCATATATTTT. Its protein product is CASSQPQDRSGNTIYF.

This clone was picked up one time. This rearrangement joins TRBV4-1 to TRBJ1-2; D perhaps matches TRBD1 (5 bases). Germline values: CDR1 MGHRA, CDR2 YSYEKL. This CDR3 comprises 16 residues. V lost 0 bases and J lost 2, with 13 bases in between. The CDR3 protein is CASSQEVRGRNYGYTF. Here the CDR3 DNA reads TGCGCCAGCAGCCAAGAAGTAAGGGGCCGGAACTATGGCTACACCTTC.

The chain combines TRBV27 with TRBJ1-1; no clear D gene. V was trimmed by 3 bases and J by 0 bases, leaving 14 bases between them. The length of the CDR3 is 16 residues. The germline CDR1 and CDR2 sequences are MNHEY and SMNVEV (reference sequence). In nucleotides, the CDR3 is TGTGCCAGCAGTTTGTTGTCCAGTCACATGAACACTGAAGCTTTCTTT. Translating gives CASSLLSSHMNTEAFF.

This clone was detected once. V and J are TRBV5-6 and TRBJ1-6; possibly TRBD1 for D (6 bases). This CDR3 contains 17 residues. Trimming removed 4 bases at V and 10 bases at J, with 24 bases between. Germline CDR1 is SGHDT and CDR2 is YYEEEE. The CDR3: CASSLGGGLGERSPLHF. Here the CDR3 DNA reads TGTGCCAGCAGCCTCGGGGGGGGGCTGGGGGAGAGGTCACCCCTCCACTTT.